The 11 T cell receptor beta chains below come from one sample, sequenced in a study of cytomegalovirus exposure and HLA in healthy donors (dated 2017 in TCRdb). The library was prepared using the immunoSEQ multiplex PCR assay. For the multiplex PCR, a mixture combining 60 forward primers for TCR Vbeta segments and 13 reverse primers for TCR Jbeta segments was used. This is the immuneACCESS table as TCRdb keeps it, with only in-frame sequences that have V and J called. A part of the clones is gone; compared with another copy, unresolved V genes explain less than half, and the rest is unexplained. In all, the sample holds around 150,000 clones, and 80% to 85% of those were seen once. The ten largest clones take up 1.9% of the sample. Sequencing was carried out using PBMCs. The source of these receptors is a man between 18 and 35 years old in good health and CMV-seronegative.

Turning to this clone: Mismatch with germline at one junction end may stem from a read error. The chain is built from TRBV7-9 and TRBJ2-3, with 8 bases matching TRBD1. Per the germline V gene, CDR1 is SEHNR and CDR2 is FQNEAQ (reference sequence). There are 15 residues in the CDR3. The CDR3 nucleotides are TGTTCCAGCAGCTTAGGGGACAGGCTCGGGGATACGCAGTATTTT. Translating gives CSSSLGDRLGDTQYF.

The CDR3 loop is CASSMLRGGSGYTF. CDR3 nucleotides: TGTGCCAGTAGTATGCTACGTGGCGGTTCTGGCTACACCTTC. The V and J genes are TRBV19 and TRBJ1-2, with D hard to call. V lost 3 bases and J 7 bases, leaving 15 bases between the germline ends. CDR1 and CDR2 (germline): LNHDA, SQIVND (reference sequence). CDR3 size: 14 residues.

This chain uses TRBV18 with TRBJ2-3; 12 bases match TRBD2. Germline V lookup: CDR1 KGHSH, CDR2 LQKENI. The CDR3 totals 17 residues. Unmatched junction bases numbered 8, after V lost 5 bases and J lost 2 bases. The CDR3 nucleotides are TGTGCCAGCTCAGAAGGACTAGCGGGGCGTATCACAGATACGCAGTATTTT. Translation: CASSEGLAGRITDTQYF.

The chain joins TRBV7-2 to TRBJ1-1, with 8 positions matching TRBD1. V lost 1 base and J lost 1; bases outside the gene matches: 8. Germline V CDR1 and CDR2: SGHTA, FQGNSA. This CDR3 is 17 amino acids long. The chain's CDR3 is CASSLGRGPLGNTEAFF. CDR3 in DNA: TGTGCCAGCAGCTTAGGCAGGGGGCCACTTGGGAACACTGAAGCTTTCTTT.

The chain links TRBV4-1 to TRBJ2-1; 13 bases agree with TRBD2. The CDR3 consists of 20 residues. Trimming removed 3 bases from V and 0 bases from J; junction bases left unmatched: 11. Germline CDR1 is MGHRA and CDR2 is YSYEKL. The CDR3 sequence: CASSHAQGLAGVGSYNEQFF. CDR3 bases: TGCGCCAGCAGCCACGCTCAAGGACTAGCGGGAGTAGGCTCCTACAATGAGCAGTTCTTC.

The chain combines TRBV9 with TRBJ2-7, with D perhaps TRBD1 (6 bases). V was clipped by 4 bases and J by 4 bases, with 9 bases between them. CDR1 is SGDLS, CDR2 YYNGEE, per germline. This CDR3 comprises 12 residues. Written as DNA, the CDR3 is TGTGCCAGCAGCCCCAGGGGTTACGAGCAGTACTTC. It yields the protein CASSPRGYEQYF. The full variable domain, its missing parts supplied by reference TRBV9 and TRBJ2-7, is DSGVTQTPKHLITATGQRVTLRCSPRSGDLSVYWYQQSLDQGLQFLIQYYNGEERAKGNILERFSAQQFPDLHSELNLSSLELGDSALYFCASSPRGYEQYFGPGTRLTVT.

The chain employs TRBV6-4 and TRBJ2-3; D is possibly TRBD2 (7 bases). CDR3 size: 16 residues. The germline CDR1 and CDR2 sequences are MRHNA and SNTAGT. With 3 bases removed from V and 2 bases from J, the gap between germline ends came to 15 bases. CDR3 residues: CASSDFRGATTDTQYF. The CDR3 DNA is TGTGCCAGCAGTGATTTTCGGGGGGCTACCACAGATACGCAGTATTTT.

The CDR3 spells CASLLAGLGNEQFF. CDR3 nucleotides: TGTGCCAGCCTTCTAGCAGGTTTGGGCAATGAGCAGTTCTTC. The genes are TRBV2 and TRBJ2-1, with a possible D match to TRBD2 (5 bases). This CDR3 is built from 14 residues. V was pared by 8 bases and J by 6 bases, with 17 bases between. Germline-derived CDR1 and CDR2 are SNHLY and FYNNEI.

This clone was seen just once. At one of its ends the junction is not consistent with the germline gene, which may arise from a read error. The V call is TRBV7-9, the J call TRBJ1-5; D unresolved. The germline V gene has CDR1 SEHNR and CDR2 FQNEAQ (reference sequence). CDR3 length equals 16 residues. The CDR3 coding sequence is TGTTCCAGCAGCTTAGACGGGAGAGTGAGTAATCAGCCCCAGCATTTT. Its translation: CSSSLDGRVSNQPQHF.

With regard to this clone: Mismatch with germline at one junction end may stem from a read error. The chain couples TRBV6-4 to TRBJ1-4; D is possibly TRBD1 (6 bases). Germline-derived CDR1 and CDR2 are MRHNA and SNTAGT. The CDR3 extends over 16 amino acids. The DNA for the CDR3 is TGTGCCAGCAGTTACTCCCGGGACACTACTAATGAAAAACTGTTTTTT. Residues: CASSYSRDTTNEKLFF.

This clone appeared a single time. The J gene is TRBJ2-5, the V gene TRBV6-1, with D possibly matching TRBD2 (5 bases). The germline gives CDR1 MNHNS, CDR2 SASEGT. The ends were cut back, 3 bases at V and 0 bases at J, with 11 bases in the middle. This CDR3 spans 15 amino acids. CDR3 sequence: CASSDYLRDQETQYF. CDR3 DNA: TGTGCCAGCAGTGATTATTTGCGGGACCAAGAGACCCAGTACTTC.